One and the same sample provided the 31 T cell receptor beta chains below, sequenced in a study of T cells in narcolepsy. Clones were sequenced by immunoSEQ multiplex PCR, and TCRdb holds only the in-frame ones, with some missing. The sample contains some 25,000 clones, 60% to 75% of which appear only once. Sequenced sample: memory (CD45RA-) CD4+ T cells from blood. These receptors were obtained from a human donor in good health.

This clone was detected only a few times. Distinct nucleotide sequences in the sample also encode this CDR3. This chain connects TRBV7-9 to TRBJ2-1, with D possibly TRBD1 on 5 matching bases. CDR3 size: 15 residues. V was pared by 2 bases and J by 10 bases, with 18 bases between. Germline V gives CDR1 SEHNR, CDR2 FQNEAQ (reference sequence). CDR3 residues: CASSLRGGRLGEQFF. The DNA of the CDR3 is TGTGCCAGCAGCTTAAGGGGTGGACGACTGGGGGAGCAGTTCTTC.

Here the CDR3 DNA reads TGTGCCAGCTCCCCTGAGGTCGCCAGGCGCCCTTCAGACATTCAGTACTTC. It specifies CASSPEVARRPSDIQYF. This chain links TRBV18 with TRBJ2-4; no firm D call. This CDR3 is built from 17 residues. V was pared by 6 bases and J by 8 bases, with 26 bases between. The germline gives CDR1 KGHSH, CDR2 LQKENI.

This clone was found a few times. The chain couples TRBV7-9 to TRBJ2-7; possibly TRBD2 for D (6 bases). V gave up 8 bases and J gave up 3 bases, with 11 bases separating them. Per germline, CDR1 SEHNR and CDR2 FQNEAQ (reference sequence). The CDR3 extends over 12 amino acids. CDR3 protein: CASGDGSYEQYF. In DNA, the CDR3 is TGTGCCAGCGGGGACGGGAGCTACGAGCAGTACTTC. Full variable domain (missing parts from reference TRBV7-9 and TRBJ2-7): DTGVSQNPRHKITKRGQNVTFRCDPISEHNRLYWYRQTLGQGPEFLTYFQNEAQLEKSRLLSDRFSAERPKGSFSTLEIQRTEQGDSAMYLCASGDGSYEQYFGPGTRLTVT.

In regard to this clone: A much larger clone differs by one base, so this may be a read error. Other DNA sequences in this sample translate to the same CDR3. The chain uses TRBV19 and TRBJ2-3, with D perhaps TRBD1 or TRBD2 (5 bases each). CDR3 length equals 13 residues. The germline CDR1 and CDR2 sequences are LNHDA and SQIVND (reference sequence). The V and J ends lost 9 bases and 8 bases respectively, with 18 bases between them. CDR3 sequence reads: CASSGLDGGTQYF. The CDR3 DNA follows: TGTGCCAGCAGTGGCCTCGATGGGGGTACGCAGTATTTT.

This clone showed up just a few times. The gene calls are TRBV6-1 and TRBJ2-1; tentative D call: TRBD1 (6 bases). Germline CDR1 is MNHNS and CDR2 is SASEGT. Trimming took off 7 bases at V and 2 bases at J, with 9 bases between the two ends. This CDR3 has 13 amino acids. Here the CDR3 reads CASTAGAYNEQFF. DNA of the CDR3: TGTGCCAGCACCGCAGGGGCCTACAATGAGCAGTTCTTC.

The chain recombines TRBV19 with TRBJ1-1; D not resolved. The germline V and J ends were trimmed by 1 base and 8 bases, with 17 bases remaining between them. The CDR3 loop spans 15 amino acids. Per germline, CDR1 LNHDA and CDR2 SQIVND (reference sequence). The CDR3 nucleotides are TGTGCCAGTAGTATAGGCCGGGGTACTCTACCCGAAGCTTTCTTT. As protein: CASSIGRGTLPEAFF.

The chain carries TRBV4-3 and TRBJ1-6; a possible D gene is TRBD1 (5 bases). The germline V gene has CDR1 LGHNA and CDR2 YSLEER. The CDR3 extends over 17 amino acids. V was pared by 2 bases and J by 11 bases, with 22 bases between. The CDR3 protein is CASSQTPGRTTVPPLHF. The CDR3, as DNA: TGCGCCAGCAGCCAAACCCCGGGTAGGACAACGGTTCCACCCCTCCACTTT.

The chain combines TRBV14 with TRBJ2-1; unclear D gene. CDR1 is SGHDN, CDR2 FVKESK, per germline. V lost 3 bases and J lost 4, with 4 bases in between. The CDR3 covers 12 residues. The CDR3: CASSQGYNEQFF. CDR3 bases: TGTGCCAGCAGCCAGGGGTACAATGAGCAGTTCTTC.

This clone has more than one count but fewer than ten. V usage is TRBV27 and J usage is TRBJ2-7; a possible D gene is TRBD2 (6 bases). This CDR3 is built from 15 residues. Germline V gene data show CDR1 as MNHEY and CDR2 as SMNVEV (reference sequence). V lost 7 bases and J 4 bases, leaving 20 bases between the germline ends. For the CDR3, the DNA is TGTGCCAGCACGTTACCTCTTCATGGAGGGTACGAGCAGTACTTC. This sequence encodes CASTLPLHGGYEQYF.

The chain recombines TRBV5-4 with TRBJ2-2; D uncertain. Trimming took off 0 bases at V and 8 bases at J, with 8 bases between the two ends. CDR3 length: 13 residues. The V gene's germline CDR1 is SGHNT and CDR2 YYREEE (reference sequence). As DNA, the CDR3 is TGTGCCAGCAGCTTGGATCCCGCGGGGGAGCTGTTTTTT. As protein: CASSLDPAGELFF.

The chain employs TRBV20-1 and TRBJ2-7; 9 bases match TRBD1. V lost 5 bases and J lost 5; bases outside the gene matches: 1. From germline, CDR1 is DFQATT and CDR2 SNEGSKA (reference sequence). This CDR3 has 11 residues. The CDR3 coding sequence is TGCAGTGCTGGACAGGGGAACGAGCAGTACTTC. This encodes CSAGQGNEQYF.

The chain recombines TRBV7-3 with TRBJ1-6; no clear D gene. V lost 5 bases and J 6 bases, leaving 8 bases between the germline ends. CDR3 length: 13 amino acids. Germline V lookup: CDR1 SGHTA, CDR2 FQGTGA. The CDR3 sequence: CASSPRVNSPLHF. DNA for the CDR3: TGTGCCAGCAGCCCCCGGGTTAATTCACCCCTCCACTTT. Complete variable domain (other parts from reference TRBV7-3 and TRBJ1-6): GAGVSQTPSNKVTEKGKYVELRCDPISGHTALYWYRQSLGQGPEFLIYFQGTGAADDSGLPNDRFFAVRPEGSVSTLKIQRTERGDSAVYLCASSPRVNSPLHFGNGTRLTVT.

V usage is TRBV5-1 and J usage is TRBJ1-1; TRBD1 matches at 9 bases. Germline V gives CDR1 SGHRS, CDR2 YFSETQ. The length of the CDR3 is 15 residues. V gave up 4 bases and J gave up 2 bases; unmatched junction bases: 6. This chain's CDR3 is CASSEQTGGNTEAFF. CDR3 in DNA: TGCGCCAGCAGCGAACAGACAGGGGGAAACACTGAAGCTTTCTTT.

The V and J genes are TRBV27 and TRBJ1-5, with a possible D match to TRBD1 (5 bases). Germline V gene data show CDR1 as MNHEY and CDR2 as SMNVEV (reference sequence). The CDR3 spans 13 residues. V gave up 5 bases and J gave up 7 bases, with 12 bases separating them. The CDR3 nucleotides read TGTGCCAGCAGTCACGGCAGGGACCAGCCCCAGCATTTT. It codes for CASSHGRDQPQHF.

The CDR3 nucleotides read TGTGCCACTACCTCAGGCTATGGCTACACCTTC. Translation gives CATTSGYGYTF. V gene TRBV6-5 combines with J gene TRBJ1-2; D ambiguous. The CDR3 contains 11 residues. From germline, CDR1 is MNHEY and CDR2 SVGAGI. The germline V and J ends were trimmed by 10 bases and 4 bases, with 10 bases remaining between them.

V and J are TRBV30 and TRBJ2-2; TRBD2 agrees at 8 bases. This CDR3 comprises 14 residues. Per the germline V gene, CDR1 is GTSNPN and CDR2 is SVGIG (reference sequence). V gave up 4 bases and J gave up 7 bases; unmatched junction bases: 8. The CDR3 spells CAWNIGTSSGELFF. The CDR3, as DNA: TGTGCCTGGAACATCGGGACTAGTAGCGGGGAGCTGTTTTTT.

V is TRBV19 and J is TRBJ2-4, with 7 bases that match TRBD2. The CDR3 runs to 10 residues. Looked up from germline, CDR1 is LNHDA and CDR2 is SQIVND (reference sequence). Trimming cost V 9 bases and J 7 bases; bases outside gene matches: 0. Written as DNA, the CDR3 is TGTGCCAGCGGGGGGAACATTCAGTACTTC. It encodes CASGGNIQYF. The whole variable domain, filled in from reference TRBV19 and TRBJ2-4, reads DGGITQSPKYLFRKEGQNVTLSCEQNLNHDAMYWYRQDPGQGLRLIYYSQIVNDFQKGDIAEGYSVSREKKESFPLTVTSAQKNPTAFYLCASGGNIQYFGAGTRLSVL.

This chain joins TRBV27 and TRBJ2-2; perhaps TRBD1 as D (7 bases). Germline V gene sequence: CDR1 MNHEY, CDR2 SMNVEV (reference sequence). Trimming removed 6 bases at V and 2 bases at J, with 13 bases between. The CDR3 is 15 residues long. The CDR3 bases are TGTGCCAGCAGGGCGGGACAGATTAACACCGGGGAGCTGTTTTTT. Translating gives CASRAGQINTGELFF.

The chain joins TRBV29-1 to TRBJ2-7; TRBD1 matches 9 bases. Germline-derived CDR1 and CDR2 are SQVTM and ANQGSEA. The V gene end was trimmed by 3 bases and the J gene end by 3 bases; junction bases not matched to a gene: 6. The CDR3 totals 14 residues. The DNA for the CDR3 is TGCAGCGTTGAGTCCGGGACAGGGTTCTACGAGCAGTACTTC. As protein: CSVESGTGFYEQYF.

The chain links TRBV2 to TRBJ2-2, with 9 bases identical to TRBD2. The CDR3 contains 15 residues. Germline loops: CDR1 SNHLY, CDR2 FYNNEI. After removal of 6 bases from V and 4 bases from J, the junction contained 6 bases not matched to a gene. DNA of the CDR3: TGTGCCAGCAGCCCGCGGGAGGGAATCACCGGGGAGCTGTTTTTT. Its translation: CASSPREGITGELFF. Variable domain in full (rest from reference TRBV2 and TRBJ2-2): EPEVTQTPSHQVTQMGQEVILRCVPISNHLYFYWYRQILGQKVEFLVSFYNNEISEKSEIFDDQFSVERPDGSNFTLKIRSTKLEDSAMYFCASSPREGITGELFFGEGSRLTVL.

V and J are TRBV4-3 and TRBJ1-1; D gene unclear. This CDR3 is built from 13 residues. Germline CDR1 reads LGHNA; CDR2 reads YSLEER. Between the trimmed V and J ends, which lost 4 bases and 4 bases, there was a span of 10 bases. The DNA for the CDR3 is TGCGCCAGCAGCCGGCAGGTGGGCACTGAAGCTTTCTTT. Translation: CASSRQVGTEAFF.

This rearrangement joins TRBV6-6 to TRBJ2-6, with a possible D match to TRBD1 (5 bases). Looked up from germline, CDR1 is MNHNY and CDR2 is SVGAGI (reference sequence). With 4 bases removed from V and 2 bases from J, the gap between germline ends came to 9 bases. This CDR3 spans 15 amino acids. CDR3 amino acids: CASSFVRAGANVLTF. The CDR3 DNA follows: TGTGCCAGCAGTTTTGTCAGGGCTGGGGCCAACGTCCTGACTTTC.

The chain couples TRBV14 to TRBJ2-2; a weak D match, TRBD2 (5 bases). CDR3 length: 14 residues. Between the trimmed V and J ends, which lost 1 base and 6 bases, there was a span of 9 bases. Germline V gene data show CDR1 as SGHDN and CDR2 as FVKESK. CDR3 in amino acids: CASSQVFGAGELFF. The CDR3 DNA reads TGTGCCAGCAGCCAAGTCTTCGGGGCCGGGGAGCTGTTTTTT.

In its sample, this clone was seen a few times. The rearrangement links TRBV11-2 to TRBJ2-7; no firm D call. The germline CDR1 and CDR2 sequences are SGHAT and FQNNGV. V lost 5 bases and J lost 0, with 11 bases in between. The CDR3 contains 14 residues. The DNA for the CDR3 is TGTGCCAGCAGCACCGACCATTCCTCCTACGAGCAGTACTTC. Encoded protein: CASSTDHSSYEQYF.

The chain uses TRBV11-1 and TRBJ1-1, with no clear D. Trimming pared 2 bases from V and 0 bases from J, leaving 4 bases between. The CDR3 length is 13 residues. CDR1 is SGHAT, CDR2 FQDESV, per germline (reference sequence). CDR3 in DNA: TGTGCCAGCAGCTTAAAACTGAACACTGAAGCTTTCTTT. Translated: CASSLKLNTEAFF.

The rearrangement joins TRBV6-5 to TRBJ1-1; D uncertain. This CDR3 contains 13 residues. CDR1 is MNHEY and CDR2 is SVGAGI in the germline V gene. V dropped 6 bases and J dropped 3 bases, with 11 bases sitting between them. The CDR3 spells CASSPRRDTEAFF. In DNA, the CDR3 is TGTGCCAGCAGCCCCAGACGGGACACTGAAGCTTTCTTT.

The chain joins TRBV28 to TRBJ2-1; D not certain. From germline, CDR1 is MDHEN and CDR2 SYDVKM. This CDR3 region has 12 residues. V shed 5 bases and J shed 4 bases, with 6 bases lying between them. CDR3 DNA sequence: TGTGCCAGCAGTCCCCAGTACAATGAGCAGTTCTTC. It codes for CASSPQYNEQFF.

The chain is built from TRBV7-6 and TRBJ2-5; D remains ambiguous. This CDR3 is 14 amino acids long. Trimming shortened V by 1 base and J by 5 bases, and 11 bases separated the two germline ends. CDR1 and CDR2 from the germline V gene are SGHVS and FNYEAQ. The DNA of the CDR3 is TGTGCCAGCAGCTTAGTAGATGCACGGGAGACCCAGTACTTC. It yields the protein CASSLVDARETQYF.

The chain joins TRBV6-1 to TRBJ2-5; 7 bases match TRBD1. Trimming removed 7 bases from V and 5 bases from J; junction bases left unmatched: 16. Per the germline V gene, CDR1 is MNHNS and CDR2 is SASEGT. The CDR3 covers 16 residues. The CDR3 coding sequence is TGTGCCAGCACTGAGCCCCTAGAGGGGGCTGGGGAGACCCAGTACTTC. Amino acids: CASTEPLEGAGETQYF.

This clone came up a few times. The gene calls are TRBV6-5 and TRBJ2-5; D call uncertain. Germline V lookup: CDR1 MNHEY, CDR2 SVGAGI. The CDR3 extends over 13 amino acids. Between the trimmed V and J ends, which lost 2 bases and 7 bases, there was a span of 11 bases. The chain's CDR3 is CASSYLAAGTQYF. The CDR3 DNA reads as TGTGCCAGCAGTTACCTCGCCGCCGGGACCCAGTACTTC.

The CDR3 DNA is TGTGCCAGCAGTTACCGACAGGGGCAAAACGAAGCTTTCTTT. Protein product: CASSYRQGQNEAFF. The genes are TRBV6-5 and TRBJ1-1; TRBD1 agrees at 8 bases. V trimming: 2 bases; J trimming: 8 bases; junction bases outside the gene matches: 7. CDR1 and CDR2 from the germline V gene are MNHEY and SVGAGI. This CDR3 is built from 14 residues.